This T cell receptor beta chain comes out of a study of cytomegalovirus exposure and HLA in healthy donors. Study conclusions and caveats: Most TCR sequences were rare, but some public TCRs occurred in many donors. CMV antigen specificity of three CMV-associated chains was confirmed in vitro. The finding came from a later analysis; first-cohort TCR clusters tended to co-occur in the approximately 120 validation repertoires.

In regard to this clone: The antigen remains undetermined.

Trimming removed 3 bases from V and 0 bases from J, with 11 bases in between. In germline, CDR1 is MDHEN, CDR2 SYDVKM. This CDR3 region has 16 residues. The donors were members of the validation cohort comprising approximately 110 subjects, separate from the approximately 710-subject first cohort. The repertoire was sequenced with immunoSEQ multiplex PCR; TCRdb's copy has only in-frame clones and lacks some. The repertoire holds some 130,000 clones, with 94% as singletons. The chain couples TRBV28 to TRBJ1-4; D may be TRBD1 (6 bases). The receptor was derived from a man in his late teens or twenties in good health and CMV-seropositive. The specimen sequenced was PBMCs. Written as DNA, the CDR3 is TGTGCCAGCAGTTTCTGGACAGACACAACTAATGAAAAACTGTTTTTT. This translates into CASSFWTDTTNEKLFF.